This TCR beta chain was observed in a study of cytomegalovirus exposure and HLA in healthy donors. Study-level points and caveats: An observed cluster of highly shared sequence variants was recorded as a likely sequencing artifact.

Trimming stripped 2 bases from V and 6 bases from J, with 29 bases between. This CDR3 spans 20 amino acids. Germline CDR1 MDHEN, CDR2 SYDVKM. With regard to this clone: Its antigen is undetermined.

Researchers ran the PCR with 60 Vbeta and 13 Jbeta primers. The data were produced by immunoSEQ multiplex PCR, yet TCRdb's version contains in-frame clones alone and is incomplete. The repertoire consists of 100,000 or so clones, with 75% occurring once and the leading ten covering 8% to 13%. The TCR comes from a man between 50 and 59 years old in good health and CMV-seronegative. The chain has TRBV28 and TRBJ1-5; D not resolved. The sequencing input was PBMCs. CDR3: CASSLMRTANRRTHGQPQHF. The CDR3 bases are TGTGCCAGCAGTTTAATGAGAACAGCCAACCGCCGCACGCATGGTCAGCCCCAGCATTTT.